This T cell receptor (beta chain) was sequenced during a study of radiotherapy plus CTLA-4 blockade in lung cancer (dated by TCRdb to the late 2010s). Describing the broader study: Among the enrolled patients, under 20% had an objective response, and about 30% reached disease control. Study-wide findings and limitations: After treatment with radiotherapy and ipilimumab, TCR clones that originated in tumors expanded in peripheral blood. The strongest predictors of response were reported to be early dynamic shifts in blood T cell clones along with a rise in serum interferon-beta following radiation.

Focal radiation therapy combined with CTLA-4 blockade (ipilimumab) was tested in patients with chemo-refractory metastatic non-small-cell lung cancer. Worth noting for this clone: No antigen is known for it. It has no much larger one-base neighbor in the sample; base qualities were not kept.

Inclusive of the bounding cysteine and phenylalanine, the CDR3 is 15 residues long. The read is trimmed to its CDR3 DNA, 45 bases read in frame from base 1. Trimming at the junction amounts to 3 bases on V and 18 bases on J, and the germline ends lie 24 bases apart. CDR1 and CDR2 are drawn from the germline V gene: MGHRA, YSYEKL. Library generation was performed with the immunoSEQ multiplex PCR assay. The table was pulled from immuneACCESS by TCRdb, which kept in-frame rearrangements only. Such tables lose some clones; where checked, under half of the loss comes from unresolved V genes, and the rest has no known cause. This sample is represented by 45,000 to 55,000 clones; about 81% of them were singletons. 3% to 4% of the sample is in the top ten clones.

The chain is encoded by TRBV4-1 joined to TRBJ1-6; the D gene lacks a confident call. The sequence was collected from a human donor with non-small cell lung cancer who had stable disease on radiotherapy plus ipilimumab. Sequencing was performed on peripheral blood, taken from a patient treated with radiotherapy plus ipilimumab. This receptor carries the CDR3 CASSQEDTDPHGDHF. Here is the DNA: TGCGCCAGCAGCCAGGAAGACACAGACCCCCACGGGGACCACTTT.